This TCR beta chain comes out of a study of response to subunit inactivated influenza vaccine. Whole-study findings and limits: Few new T cells, the authors suggested, are recruited by each seasonal influenza vaccination.

With regard to this clonotype: Antigen: not known.

TCRdb re-called the RT-PCR reads through MiXCR, storing one row per CDR3 protein. The sample lists around 650,000 distinct CDR3 sequences; 15% to 19% were seen once. CDR1 and CDR2 (germline): LGHDT, YNNKEL (reference sequence). CDR3 length equals 15 residues. Trimming cost V 1 base and J 3 bases, with 10 bases left between them. The sequence derives from a man aged 45 to 65 who received an inactivated influenza vaccine. Source: PBMCs from blood, taken less than 13 days after vaccination. V is TRBV3-1 and J is TRBJ2-1; maybe TRBD2 (6 bases). The CDR3 region has the DNA TGTGCCAGCAGCCAAGCGGGGGACTTCTACAATGAGCAGTTCTTC. Its protein product is CASSQAGDFYNEQFF.